These 20 T cell receptor beta chains share one sample of origin, sequenced in a study of OX40 agonist ivuxolimab in advanced cancers. Here immunoSEQ multiplex PCR was the method, and the copy in TCRdb shows in-frame clones only, minus some. The repertoire holds 65,000 to 95,000 clones, with 80% to 95% as singletons. The sample in question was CD4+ or CD8+ T cells sorted from blood, obtained in a trial of the OX40 agonist ivuxolimab. The source is an adult with an advanced solid tumor such as melanoma, head and neck, liver or kidney cancer.

The chain is built from TRBV6-4 and TRBJ2-1; TRBD1 matches 12 bases. The CDR3 has 14 amino acids. The junction had 3 bases not matched to a gene; V was cut back by 6 bases and J by 6 bases. The V gene's germline CDR1 is MRHNA and CDR2 SNTAGT. The CDR3: CASSAGQGANEQFF. As DNA, the CDR3 is TGTGCCAGCAGCGCGGGACAGGGGGCCAATGAGCAGTTCTTC.

This rearrangement joins TRBV6-6 to TRBJ2-7; tentatively, D is TRBD2 (5 bases). The CDR3 contains 13 residues. Deletions cut 2 bases from V and 5 bases from J, with 10 bases between. In germline, CDR1 is MNHNY, CDR2 SVGAGI (reference sequence). The CDR3 nucleotides are TGTGCCAGCAGTTACGAGGGAAAGAACGAGCAGTACTTC. Its translation: CASSYEGKNEQYF.

The chain employs TRBV19 and TRBJ2-5; weak D call: TRBD2 (6 bases). The CDR3 has 16 amino acids. With 4 bases removed from V and 3 bases from J, the gap between germline ends came to 18 bases. Germline CDR1 reads LNHDA; CDR2 reads SQIVND (reference sequence). CDR3 amino acids: CASSRSGVGSKETQYF. In nucleotides, the CDR3 is TGTGCCAGTAGTAGATCGGGAGTTGGGTCGAAAGAGACCCAGTACTTC.

This sequence joins TRBV29-1 and TRBJ1-1, with D possibly matching TRBD1 (5 bases). The CDR3 is 14 amino acids. V lost 3 bases and J lost 4, with 15 bases in between. Per germline, CDR1 SQVTM and CDR2 ANQGSEA. Here the CDR3 reads CSVDTGGMGTEAFF. CDR3 nucleotides: TGCAGCGTTGACACGGGGGGGATGGGCACTGAAGCTTTCTTT. The whole variable domain, remainder taken from reference TRBV29-1 and TRBJ1-1, is SAVISQKPSRDICQRGTSLTIQCQVDSQVTMMFWYRQQPGQSLTLIATANQGSEATYESGFVIDKFPISRPNLTFSTLTVSNMSPEDSSIYLCSVDTGGMGTEAFFGQGTRLTVV.

The gene calls are TRBV2 and TRBJ2-5; 7 bases align to TRBD1. V gave up 5 bases and J gave up 2 bases; unmatched junction bases: 5. This CDR3 is built from 14 residues. Germline CDR1 SNHLY, CDR2 FYNNEI. The CDR3 spells CASSWTGGQETQYF. The CDR3 DNA is TGTGCCAGCAGTTGGACAGGTGGACAAGAGACCCAGTACTTC.

This rearrangement joins TRBV19 to TRBJ2-7, with a possible D match to TRBD2 (7 bases). V gave up 5 bases and J gave up 7 bases, with 15 bases separating them. The CDR3 spans 13 residues. CDR1 LNHDA and CDR2 SQIVND come from the germline V gene (reference sequence). In DNA form, the CDR3 reads TGTGCCAGTAGTCGGGGGGCGCCTCAAGAGCAGTACTTC. Its translation is CASSRGAPQEQYF.

This clone has a single count. This sequence joins TRBV29-1 and TRBJ1-3, with D uncertain. This CDR3 has 13 residues. Between the trimmed V and J ends, which lost 4 bases and 0 bases, there was a span of 7 bases. Germline loops: CDR1 SQVTM, CDR2 ANQGSEA. This CDR3 is CSVAMTSGNTIYF. DNA for the CDR3: TGCAGCGTTGCAATGACCTCTGGAAACACCATATATTTT.

The chain uses TRBV5-4 and TRBJ2-7; D is ambiguous. Germline assignment: CDR1 SGHNT and CDR2 YYREEE (reference sequence). Deletions cut 5 bases from V and 2 bases from J, with 17 bases between. The CDR3 is 15 residues long. As DNA, the CDR3 is TGTGCCAGCAGATATGGACGGCAATTCCCCTACGAGCAGTACTTC. It codes for CASRYGRQFPYEQYF.

This chain links TRBV30 with TRBJ2-3; D is perhaps TRBD1 (6 bases). Trimming left V 4 bases short and J 0 bases short, with 14 bases between. Germline lookup yields CDR1 GTSNPN and CDR2 SVGIG (reference sequence). CDR3 length: 15 amino acids. Here the CDR3 DNA reads TGTGCCTGGAACCCTGGACAGCTTAGCACAGATACGCAGTATTTT. Translating gives CAWNPGQLSTDTQYF.

The rearrangement links TRBV6-1 to TRBJ2-4, with no clear D. The CDR3 has 12 residues. The germline CDR1 and CDR2 sequences are MNHNS and SASEGT. V was clipped by 4 bases and J by 7 bases, with 8 bases between them. The CDR3 DNA reads as TGTGCCAGCAGTGGGGGTTCCAACATTCAGTACTTC. As protein: CASSGGSNIQYF.

The chain couples TRBV25-1 to TRBJ2-7; TRBD1 matches at 9 bases. This CDR3 comprises 14 residues. V was clipped by 4 bases and J by 3 bases; unmatched bases: 4. The germline CDR1 and CDR2 sequences are MGHDK and SYGVNS. CDR3 region: CASSGSGQGYEQYF. CDR3 nucleotides: TGTGCCAGCAGTGGGTCGGGACAGGGCTACGAGCAGTACTTC.

The CDR3, as DNA: TGTGCCAGCAGTGTGGACGGGGGGCTGGGACAGCCCCAGCATTTT. Encoded protein: CASSVDGGLGQPQHF. This chain links TRBV2 with TRBJ1-5; a possible D gene is TRBD1 (6 bases). The CDR3 is 15 residues long. The V and J ends lost 4 bases and 7 bases respectively, with 17 bases between them. Per germline, CDR1 SNHLY and CDR2 FYNNEI.

The rearrangement links TRBV5-4 to TRBJ2-2; TRBD1 is a possible D gene (6 bases). The V end was cut by 3 bases, the J end by 5 bases, with 8 bases between. Germline V lookup: CDR1 SGHNT, CDR2 YYREEE (reference sequence). This CDR3 has 13 residues. CDR3 DNA sequence: TGTGCCAGCAGCTCCCAGGGGACCGGGGAGCTGTTTTTT. This sequence encodes CASSSQGTGELFF.

This sequence joins TRBV9 and TRBJ2-1; TRBD2 matches 7 bases. Germline V gene sequence: CDR1 SGDLS, CDR2 YYNGEE. J gave up 4 bases and V 3 bases, and 4 bases lay outside the gene matches. CDR3 length: 14 amino acids. In nucleotides, the CDR3 is TGTGCCAGCAGCGAAGCGGGACTGTACAATGAGCAGTTCTTC. Its translation: CASSEAGLYNEQFF.

The gene calls are TRBV18 and TRBJ2-5; 12 bases match TRBD2. Germline V gene lookup returns CDR1 KGHSH and CDR2 LQKENI. The trim removed 6 bases at V and 1 base at J, leaving 3 bases unmatched. The CDR3 sequence is 15 residues long. As DNA, the CDR3 is TGTGCCAGCTCCGGGACTAGCGGGCCCCAAGAGACCCAGTACTTC. This encodes CASSGTSGPQETQYF.

The V gene is TRBV7-3, the J gene TRBJ2-1; 8 positions match TRBD2. CDR1 is SGHTA and CDR2 is FQGTGA in the germline V gene. After removal of 5 bases from V and 6 bases from J, the junction contained 9 bases not matched to a gene. This CDR3 has 15 amino acids. CDR3 sequence: CASSSYSGALNEQFF. DNA for the CDR3: TGTGCCAGCAGCAGCTATAGCGGGGCCCTCAATGAGCAGTTCTTC.

The chain couples TRBV28 to TRBJ2-2, with 7 bases identical to TRBD2. V was pared by 6 bases and J by 5 bases, with 12 bases of the junction left unmatched. Germline values: CDR1 MDHEN, CDR2 SYDVKM. The CDR3 sequence is 16 residues long. CDR3 loop: CASSRTGGSGTGELFF. DNA of the CDR3: TGTGCCAGCAGCCGGACGGGCGGGAGCGGGACCGGGGAGCTGTTTTTT.

The chain has TRBV5-1 and TRBJ1-4; perhaps TRBD1 as D (5 bases). Germline V gives CDR1 SGHRS, CDR2 YFSETQ. V lost 7 bases and J lost 7, with 14 bases in between. The CDR3 covers 13 residues. The CDR3: CASSPGVGEKLFF. CDR3 coding DNA: TGCGCCAGCTCCCCGGGGGTGGGTGAAAAACTGTTTTTT. The full variable domain, with the rest looked up from reference TRBV5-1 and TRBJ1-4, is KAGVTQTPRYLIKTRGQQVTLSCSPISGHRSVSWYQQTPGQGLQFLFEYFSETQRNKGNFPGRFSGRQFSNSRSEMNVSTLELGDSALYLCASSPGVGEKLFFGSGTQLSVL.

The chain has TRBV18 and TRBJ1-1, with D possibly matching TRBD1 (6 bases). Between the trimmed V and J ends, which lost 3 bases and 6 bases, there was a span of 17 bases. Germline-derived CDR1 and CDR2 are KGHSH and LQKENI. CDR3 length: 15 residues. CDR3 sequence: CASSPPGGQKAEAFF. The DNA of the CDR3 is TGTGCCAGCTCACCCCCTGGGGGGCAGAAGGCTGAAGCTTTCTTT.

This clone was seen once. V usage is TRBV19 and J usage is TRBJ2-1; weak D call: TRBD2 (6 bases). Trimming pared 4 bases from V and 6 bases from J, leaving 13 bases between. Looked up from germline, CDR1 is LNHDA and CDR2 is SQIVND (reference sequence). The CDR3 is 14 residues long. CDR3 protein: CASSTSRGANEQFF. In DNA form, the CDR3 reads TGTGCCAGTAGTACCTCCCGCGGGGCCAATGAGCAGTTCTTC.